A single sample gave rise to the 18 T cell receptor beta chains below, sequenced in a study of T-cell reconstitution after alpha-beta-depleted transplantation in children. The library targeted TCRbeta and was prepared with unique molecular identifiers. TCRdb re-derived calls from the PCR reads in MiXCR, one entry per CDR3 protein. The data show around 360,000 distinct CDR3 sequences, with 10% seen just once and 2.4% held by the top ten. The material sequenced was PBMCs from the stem cell graft donor, taken from the stem cell graft. These receptors were taken from a human donor who donated a stem cell graft to a child with acute lymphoblastic leukemia.

This clonotype was detected a few times. J is TRBJ2-1 and V is TRBV5-1; TRBD1 or TRBD2 may be the D gene (5 bases each). V was trimmed by 4 bases and J by 10 bases, leaving 12 bases between them. In germline, CDR1 is SGHRS, CDR2 YFSETQ. The CDR3 is made up of 12 amino acids. This CDR3 reads CASSLSGTEQFF. The CDR3 DNA is TGCGCCAGCAGCCTGTCGGGGACCGAGCAGTTCTTC.

This clonotype was seen a few times. V is TRBV9 and J is TRBJ2-2; 12 bases line up with TRBD2. The CDR3 spans 19 residues. V shed 3 bases and J 3 bases; nucleotides not matched to a gene: 12. The V gene's germline CDR1 is SGDLS and CDR2 YYNGEE. The CDR3 sequence is CASSASPLLAGGDTGELFF. CDR3 nucleotide sequence: TGTGCCAGCAGCGCGAGCCCCCTCCTAGCGGGAGGGGACACCGGGGAGCTGTTTTTT.

This chain uses TRBV6-5 with TRBJ2-1; 9 bases agree with TRBD2. The V and J ends lost 4 bases and 3 bases, in that order; junction bases with no gene match: 4. The CDR3 length is 15 residues. Per germline, CDR1 MNHEY and CDR2 SVGAGI. Here the CDR3 DNA reads TGTGCCAGCAGTTGCGGGAGGGGGATCTACAATGAGCAGTTCTTC. Its protein is CASSCGRGIYNEQFF.

This clonotype was counted between two and nine times. The rearrangement uses TRBV6-5 and TRBJ2-5, with 13 bases that match TRBD2. With V trimmed by 4 bases and J by 4 bases, 6 bases remained unmatched. The CDR3 extends over 16 amino acids. Per the germline V gene, CDR1 is MNHEY and CDR2 is SVGAGI. In nucleotides, the CDR3 is TGTGCCAGCAGTTCTGGGCGGACTAGCGGGAGAGAGACCCAGTACTTC. Residues: CASSSGRTSGRETQYF.

With regard to this clonotype: A read error is possible here, since a much larger clone lies one base away. This rearrangement joins TRBV24-1 to TRBJ2-3, with D tentatively TRBD1 (5 bases). The CDR3 extends over 12 amino acids. CDR1 is KGHDR, CDR2 SFDVKD, per germline. The CDR3 region has the DNA TGTGCCACCAGTGGTTCCAGGGATACGCGGTATTTT. Its protein product is CATSGSRDTRYF.

The table lists this clonotype with a few counts. The chain links TRBV12-3 or TRBV12-4 to TRBJ2-5; 11 nucleotides agree with TRBD2. The CDR3 consists of 18 residues. The junction had 14 bases not matched to a gene; V was cut back by 4 bases and J by 4 bases. The CDR3: CASSSRPIAGGPGETQYF. DNA for the CDR3: TGTGCCAGCAGTTCAAGACCTATAGCGGGAGGGCCGGGAGAGACCCAGTACTTC.

This clonotype was seen a handful of times. The V gene is TRBV12-3 or TRBV12-4, the J gene TRBJ1-1; TRBD1 is a possible D gene (5 bases). The CDR3 covers 14 residues. V lost 10 bases, J lost 1 base, and 16 bases lay in between. CDR3 DNA sequence: TGTGCCACCCGAAATGGGGGATGGAACACTGAAGCTTTCTTT. The encoded protein is CATRNGGWNTEAFF.

At least ten counts were recorded for this clonotype. This rearrangement joins TRBV19 to TRBJ2-4, with 8 bases identical to TRBD1. Germline-derived CDR1 and CDR2 are LNHDA and SQIVND (reference sequence). V shed 6 bases, J shed 0 bases, and the junction held 4 bases outside the gene matches. The CDR3 spans 15 residues. As DNA, the CDR3 is TGTGCCAGTAGCCCCAGGGGGCTAGCCAAAAACATTCAGTACTTC. Translated: CASSPRGLAKNIQYF.

With regard to this clonotype: It may be a read error: a sequence one base away is much more abundant. This chain uses TRBV12-3 or TRBV12-4 with TRBJ2-7, with TRBD2 matching over 8 bases. V trimming: 3 bases; J trimming: 6 bases; junction bases outside the gene matches: 7. The CDR3 consists of 14 residues. CDR3 in DNA: TGTGCCAGCAGTTTCATCGGGACTAGGGGCGAGCAGTACTTC. It specifies CASSFIGTRGEQYF.

This clonotype appeared a few times. The rearrangement uses TRBV4-3 and TRBJ2-7; D ambiguous. The CDR3 extends over 17 amino acids. Germline lookup yields CDR1 LGHNA and CDR2 YSLEER. V was shortened by 0 bases and J by 5 bases, with 20 bases between the two germline ends. The CDR3 protein is CASSQDLADLVVNEQYF. The CDR3 DNA follows: TGCGCCAGCAGCCAAGATCTTGCGGATCTAGTCGTCAACGAGCAGTACTTC.

The V and J genes are TRBV19 and TRBJ2-1; 9 bases agree with TRBD2. J was trimmed by 4 bases and V by 5 bases; bases with no gene match: 12. The CDR3 is 17 residues long. The germline gives CDR1 LNHDA, CDR2 SQIVND (reference sequence). CDR3: CASSVPDGGRGYNEQFF. DNA of the CDR3: TGTGCCAGTAGTGTCCCGGATGGCGGGAGGGGTTACAATGAGCAGTTCTTC.

This clonotype was seen many times. The chain joins TRBV27 to TRBJ2-7; D gene unclear. The CDR3 consists of 13 residues. Trimming pared 5 bases from V and 2 bases from J, leaving 10 bases between. Germline CDR1 and CDR2: MNHEY and SMNVEV (reference sequence). CDR3 sequence reads: CASSVAPPYEQYF. Written as DNA, the CDR3 is TGTGCCAGCAGTGTTGCGCCCCCCTACGAGCAGTACTTC.

This clonotype has more than one count but fewer than ten. The chain links TRBV6-5 to TRBJ1-3; D is ambiguous. Germline V lookup: CDR1 MNHEY, CDR2 SVGAGI. The CDR3 spans 15 residues. The V gene lost 0 bases and the J gene lost 6 bases, with 12 bases spanning the gap. Written as DNA, the CDR3 is TGTGCCAGCAGTTACTCGATCCACACCCCAAACACCATATATTTT. Translation: CASSYSIHTPNTIYF.

This clonotype was recorded at least ten times. The chain joins TRBV19 to TRBJ2-3, with 13 bases lining up with TRBD2. The V gene end was trimmed by 3 bases and the J gene end by 2 bases; junction bases not matched to a gene: 2. The CDR3 is 16 amino acids. The germline gives CDR1 LNHDA, CDR2 SQIVND (reference sequence). CDR3 residues: CASSMGLAGITDTQYF. CDR3 DNA: TGTGCCAGTAGTATGGGACTAGCGGGGATCACAGATACGCAGTATTTT.

At least ten counts were recorded for this clonotype. The J gene is TRBJ2-7, the V gene TRBV9, with D possibly matching TRBD2 (6 bases). Germline CDR1 is SGDLS and CDR2 is YYNGEE. The V end lost 0 bases, the J end lost 2 bases, and 12 bases lay between the germline ends. The CDR3 is 15 amino acids. The chain's CDR3 is CASSVGGGTPYEQYF. The CDR3 nucleotides are TGTGCCAGCAGCGTAGGAGGCGGGACCCCCTACGAGCAGTACTTC.

The table lists this clonotype with a few counts. The CDR3 sequence: CASRPGQGRNGELFF. Here the CDR3 DNA reads TGTGCCAGCAGACCCGGACAGGGGCGAAACGGGGAGCTGTTTTTT. This chain uses TRBV12-3 or TRBV12-4 with TRBJ2-2, with TRBD1 matching over 9 bases. J gave up 7 bases and V 6 bases, and 9 bases lay outside the gene matches. The CDR3 loop spans 15 amino acids.

The chain has TRBV6-1 and TRBJ1-1; no firm D call. Germline assignment: CDR1 MNHNS and CDR2 SASEGT. The CDR3 spans 13 residues. Trimming removed 3 bases from V and 0 bases from J, with 5 bases in between. The CDR3, as DNA: TGTGCCAGCAGTGATAACCTGAACACTGAAGCTTTCTTT. This translates into CASSDNLNTEAFF.

This clonotype showed up many times. The V gene is TRBV12-3 or TRBV12-4, the J gene TRBJ1-1, with a tentative D call TRBD1 (6 bases). Trimming removed 6 bases at V and 0 bases at J, with 11 bases between. This CDR3 has 14 amino acids. CDR3 bases: TGTGCCAGCAGCCCGACAGGAATGAACACTGAAGCTTTCTTT. This sequence encodes CASSPTGMNTEAFF.